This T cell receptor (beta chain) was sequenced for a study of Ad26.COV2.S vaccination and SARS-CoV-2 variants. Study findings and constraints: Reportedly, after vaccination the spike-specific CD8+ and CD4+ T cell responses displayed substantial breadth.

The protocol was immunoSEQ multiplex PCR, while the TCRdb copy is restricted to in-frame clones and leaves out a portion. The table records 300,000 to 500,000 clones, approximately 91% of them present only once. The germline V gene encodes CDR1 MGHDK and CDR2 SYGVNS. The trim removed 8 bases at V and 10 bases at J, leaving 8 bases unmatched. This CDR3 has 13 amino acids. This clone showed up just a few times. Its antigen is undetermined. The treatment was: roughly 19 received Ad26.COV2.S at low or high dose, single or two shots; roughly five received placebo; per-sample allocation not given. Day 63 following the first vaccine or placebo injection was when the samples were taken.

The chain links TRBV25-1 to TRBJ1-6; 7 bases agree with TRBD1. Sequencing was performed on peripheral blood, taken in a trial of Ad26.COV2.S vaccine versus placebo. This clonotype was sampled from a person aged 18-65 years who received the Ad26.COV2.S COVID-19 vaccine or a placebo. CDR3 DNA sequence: TGTGCCAGCGAAGACAGGGCGGGATCACCCCTCCACTTT. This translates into CASEDRAGSPLHF.